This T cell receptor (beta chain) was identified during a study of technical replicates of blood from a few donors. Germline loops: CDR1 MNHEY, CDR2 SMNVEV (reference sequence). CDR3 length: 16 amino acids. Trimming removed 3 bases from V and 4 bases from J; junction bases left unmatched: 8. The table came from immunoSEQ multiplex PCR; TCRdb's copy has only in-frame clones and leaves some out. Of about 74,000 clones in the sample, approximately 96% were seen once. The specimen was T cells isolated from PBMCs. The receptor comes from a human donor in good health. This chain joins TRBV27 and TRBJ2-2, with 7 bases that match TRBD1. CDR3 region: CASSLRQGLGTGELFF. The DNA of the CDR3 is TGTGCCAGCAGTTTGAGACAGGGTCTGGGCACCGGGGAGCTGTTTTTT.